This entry lists 10 T cell receptor beta chains sequenced from one sample in a study of blood T cell repertoires in COVID-19. Assay used: immunoSEQ multiplex PCR; TCRdb lists only in-frame clones, some missing. The table shows approximately 210,000 clones, with around 83% occurring only once. What was sequenced was peripheral blood. These receptors came from a woman between 50 and 59 years old with acute or convalescent COVID-19.

The genes are TRBV30 and TRBJ2-3; TRBD2 aligns across 10 bases. Germline loops: CDR1 GTSNPN, CDR2 SVGIG (reference sequence). V was pared by 7 bases and J by 3 bases, with 22 bases of the junction left unmatched. This CDR3 contains 19 residues. CDR3 loop: CASGGGQASGRADTDTQYF. As DNA, the CDR3 is TGTGCCTCCGGGGGGGGACAGGCAAGCGGGAGGGCCGATACAGATACGCAGTATTTT.

This rearrangement joins TRBV27 to TRBJ1-6; TRBD1 matches at 8 bases. There are 15 residues in the CDR3. From germline, CDR1 is MNHEY and CDR2 SMNVEV (reference sequence). After removal of 10 bases from V and 9 bases from J, the junction contained 14 bases not matched to a gene. The CDR3 protein is CATAHVTGESSPLHF. In DNA form, the CDR3 reads TGTGCCACCGCACATGTGACAGGGGAGAGTTCACCCCTCCACTTT.

This clone came up a few times. This chain uses TRBV7-2 with TRBJ1-2, with D perhaps matching TRBD1 (6 bases). CDR3 length equals 13 residues. Germline V gene sequence: CDR1 SGHTA, CDR2 FQGNSA. Trimming removed 6 bases at V and 3 bases at J, with 11 bases between. CDR3 amino acids: CASSLQGHYGYTF. The CDR3 bases are TGTGCCAGCAGTCTACAGGGTCACTATGGCTACACCTTC.

The chain couples TRBV24-1 to TRBJ2-7; D is possibly TRBD1 (5 bases). CDR3 length: 14 amino acids. Trimming pared 4 bases from V and 2 bases from J, leaving 11 bases between. Germline values: CDR1 KGHDR, CDR2 SFDVKD. The CDR3 DNA is TGTGCCACCAGTGACTGGACACAGACCTACGAGCAGTACTTC. Residues: CATSDWTQTYEQYF.

This chain's CDR3 is CASSSTSGSALLEQFF. In DNA, the CDR3 is TGTGCCAGCAGCTCGACTAGCGGGAGCGCCTTACTTGAGCAGTTCTTC. The gene calls are TRBV9 and TRBJ2-1, with 12 nucleotides matching TRBD2. The CDR3 sequence is 16 residues long. The ends lost 4 bases at V and 9 bases at J; junction bases unmatched: 11. CDR1 and CDR2 from the germline V gene are SGDLS and YYNGEE.

This clone has a single count. This chain connects TRBV10-1 to TRBJ2-5; 9 nucleotides line up with TRBD2. Germline V gives CDR1 WNHNN, CDR2 SYGVQD (reference sequence). This CDR3 is built from 14 residues. Trimming took 6 bases from V and 6 from J; bases not matched to a gene: 8. CDR3 amino acids: CASSLGTSWKTQYF. The CDR3 region has the DNA TGCGCCAGCAGCTTGGGGACTAGCTGGAAGACCCAGTACTTC.

The rearrangement joins TRBV5-4 to TRBJ1-1, with no clear D. Looked up from germline, CDR1 is SGHNT and CDR2 is YYREEE (reference sequence). V dropped 5 bases and J dropped 3 bases, with 14 bases sitting between them. CDR3 length equals 14 residues. CDR3 sequence: CASRGRISDTEAFF. The DNA for the CDR3 is TGTGCCAGCAGAGGTCGGATCAGCGACACTGAAGCTTTCTTT.

The CDR3 DNA sequence: TGCAGCGTTGAGAGGGAGTTGGAGACCCAGTACTTC. Its translation is CSVERELETQYF. The V gene is TRBV29-1, the J gene TRBJ2-5, with D possibly matching TRBD2 (5 bases). This CDR3 is 12 amino acids long. Trimming removed 3 bases at V and 5 bases at J, with 10 bases between. In germline, CDR1 is SQVTM, CDR2 ANQGSEA.

The CDR3 DNA reads as TGTGCCACCAGCAGAGCCCCAGCGGAGGAGCAGTACTTC. It encodes CATSRAPAEEQYF. This chain uses TRBV15 with TRBJ2-7; D is possibly TRBD2 (5 bases). Germline CDR1 and CDR2: LNHNV and YYDKDF (reference sequence). CDR3 length equals 13 residues. V lost 1 base, J lost 7 bases, and 11 bases lay in between.

This clone was observed a single time. The chain carries TRBV10-3 and TRBJ2-3, with 9 bases fitting TRBD1. The CDR3 covers 18 residues. V shed 3 bases and J 2 bases; nucleotides not matched to a gene: 12. Germline-derived CDR1 and CDR2 are ENHRY and SYGVKD. CDR3 DNA sequence: TGTGCCATCAGTGAAACCGGGACAGGGACGAGGTTCACAGATACGCAGTATTTT. This encodes CAISETGTGTRFTDTQYF.